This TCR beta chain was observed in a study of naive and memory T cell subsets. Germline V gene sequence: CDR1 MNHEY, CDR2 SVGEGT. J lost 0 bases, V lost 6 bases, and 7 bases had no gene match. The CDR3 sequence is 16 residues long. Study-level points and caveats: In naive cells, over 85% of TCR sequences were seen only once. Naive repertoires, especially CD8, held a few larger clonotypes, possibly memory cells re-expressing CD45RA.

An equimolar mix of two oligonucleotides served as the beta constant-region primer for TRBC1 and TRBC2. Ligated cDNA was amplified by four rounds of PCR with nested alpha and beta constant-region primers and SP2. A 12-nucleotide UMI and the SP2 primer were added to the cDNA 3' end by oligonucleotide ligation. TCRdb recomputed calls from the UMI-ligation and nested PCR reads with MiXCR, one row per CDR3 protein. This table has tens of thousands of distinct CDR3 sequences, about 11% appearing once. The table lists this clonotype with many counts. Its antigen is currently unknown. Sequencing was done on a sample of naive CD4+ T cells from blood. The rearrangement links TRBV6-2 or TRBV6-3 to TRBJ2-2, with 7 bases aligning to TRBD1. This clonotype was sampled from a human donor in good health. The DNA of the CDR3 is TGTGCCAGCAGAAGAAGACAGGGCACGAACACCGGGGAGCTGTTTTTT. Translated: CASRRRQGTNTGELFF.